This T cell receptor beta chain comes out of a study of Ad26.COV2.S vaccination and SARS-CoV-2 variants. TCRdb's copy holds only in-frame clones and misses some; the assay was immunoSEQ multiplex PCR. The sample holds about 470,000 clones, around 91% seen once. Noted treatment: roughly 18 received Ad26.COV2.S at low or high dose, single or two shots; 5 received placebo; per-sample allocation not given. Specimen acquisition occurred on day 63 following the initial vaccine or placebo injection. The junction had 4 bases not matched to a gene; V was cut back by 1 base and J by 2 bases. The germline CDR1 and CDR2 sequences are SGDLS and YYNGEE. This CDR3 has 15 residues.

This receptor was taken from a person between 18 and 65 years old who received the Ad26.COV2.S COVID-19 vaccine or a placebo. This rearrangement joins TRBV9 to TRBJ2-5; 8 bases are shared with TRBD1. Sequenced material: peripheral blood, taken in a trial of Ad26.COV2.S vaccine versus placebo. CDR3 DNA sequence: TGTGCCAGCAGCGTACATACAGGGGGTCAAGAGACCCAGTACTTC. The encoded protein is CASSVHTGGQETQYF.